The entry that follows covers one TCR beta chain sequence. What it binds is not known. The record originates from a study of T cell responses to AZD1222 COVID-19 vaccine. Germline CDR1 and CDR2: SNHLY and FYNNEI. The CDR3 length is 14 residues. V lost 7 bases to trimming and J lost 13 bases, with 22 bases between them. Sequencing used immunoSEQ multiplex PCR; TCRdb keeps in-frame clones, though not all of them. The sample records around 140,000 clones, 85% to 90% being singletons. Study-wide points: Nearly half of spike-specific TCRs reportedly target variant regions that are unmutated in the B.1.351 and B.1.1.7 variants.

The rearrangement links TRBV2 to TRBJ2-2, with TRBD2 as a possible D gene (5 bases). Sequencing was performed on peripheral blood, taken on day 0 of AZD1222 vaccination. The sequence came from an adult in good health. The CDR3 region is CASTEASPRGLLFF. DNA for the CDR3: TGTGCCAGCACCGAGGCGTCCCCCCGAGGGTTGCTGTTTTTT.